What follows are 16 T cell receptor beta chains derived from one specimen sequenced in a study of T cell responses to AZD1222 COVID-19 vaccine. Only in-frame clones appear in the TCRdb table, and some are missing; sequencing was by immunoSEQ multiplex PCR. The table shows approximately 100,000 clones, with around 91% occurring only once. Sequencing used peripheral blood, obtained 28 days after the second AZD1222 dose. These receptors originate from an adult who received the AZD1222 COVID-19 vaccine.

The chain combines TRBV5-1 with TRBJ2-3; 12 nucleotides agree with TRBD2. With V trimmed by 4 bases and J by 0 bases, 3 bases remained unmatched. CDR1 and CDR2 from the germline V gene are SGHRS and YFSETQ. The CDR3 consists of 16 residues. Here the CDR3 reads CASSPGLAGSTDTQYF. The CDR3 nucleotides are TGCGCCAGCAGCCCCGGACTAGCGGGGAGCACAGATACGCAGTATTTT.

The chain employs TRBV20-1 and TRBJ1-1; no clear D gene. The length of the CDR3 is 10 residues. Germline lookup yields CDR1 DFQATT and CDR2 SNEGSKA (reference sequence). Trimming took 3 bases from V and 8 from J, leaving 7 bases between them. The DNA for the CDR3 is TGCAGTGCTAGTAGGGAGGAAGCTTTCTTT. This codes for CSASREEAFF.

The chain recombines TRBV3-1 (or the pseudogene TRBV3-2) with TRBJ1-5; D uncertain. Germline CDR1 is LGHDT and CDR2 is YNNKEL (reference sequence). The CDR3 loop spans 13 amino acids. Trimming removed 2 bases from V and 6 bases from J, with 8 bases in between. Here the CDR3 reads CASSQWPGQPQHF. DNA of the CDR3: TGTGCCAGCAGCCAATGGCCGGGTCAGCCCCAGCATTTT.

This clone was seen only a few times. This chain links TRBV9 with TRBJ1-6, with D perhaps matching TRBD1 (5 bases). This CDR3 is built from 17 residues. Germline V gives CDR1 SGDLS, CDR2 YYNGEE. The V end lost 0 bases, the J end lost 8 bases, and 18 bases lay between the germline ends. The CDR3 nucleotides are TGTGCCAGCAGCGTAGGAACCCCCCAGGCCAGGGATTCACCCCTCCACTTT. Translating it yields CASSVGTPQARDSPLHF.

The gene calls are TRBV5-1 and TRBJ2-2; the match to TRBD1 covers 9 bases. The CDR3 covers 15 residues. Germline CDR1 reads SGHRS; CDR2 reads YFSETQ. J was trimmed by 4 bases and V by 7 bases; bases with no gene match: 8. CDR3 DNA: TGCGCCAGCGGCGGGACAGGGACGGTCACCGGGGAGCTGTTTTTT. The encoded protein is CASGGTGTVTGELFF. The variable domain in full, completed from reference TRBV5-1 and TRBJ2-2, reads KAGVTQTPRYLIKTRGQQVTLSCSPISGHRSVSWYQQTPGQGLQFLFEYFSETQRNKGNFPGRFSGRQFSNSRSEMNVSTLELGDSALYLCASGGTGTVTGELFFGEGSRLTVL.

The CDR3: CASRPRLYEQYF. Written as DNA, the CDR3 is TGTGCCAGCAGACCGAGACTATACGAGCAGTACTTC. V and J are TRBV6-6 and TRBJ2-7; perhaps TRBD2 as D (5 bases). Germline values: CDR1 MNHNY, CDR2 SVGAGI (reference sequence). With 6 bases removed from V and 4 bases from J, the gap between germline ends came to 10 bases. This CDR3 spans 12 amino acids.

The chain carries TRBV6-5 and TRBJ2-7; D may be TRBD2 (6 bases). The CDR3 is made up of 14 amino acids. The germline V and J ends were trimmed by 10 bases and 0 bases, with 16 bases remaining between them. The germline V gene has CDR1 MNHEY and CDR2 SVGAGI. As DNA, the CDR3 is TGTGCCACGGGCCGGACGGGGGTCTCCTACGAGCAGTACTTC. Amino acid sequence: CATGRTGVSYEQYF.

The chain joins TRBV11-3 to TRBJ1-2; no clear D gene. The length of the CDR3 is 14 residues. Germline V CDR1 and CDR2: SGHNT, YENEEA. The V and J ends lost 5 bases and 4 bases respectively, with 14 bases between them. CDR3 loop: CASSDSWQFYGYTF. The CDR3 DNA reads as TGTGCCAGCAGCGACTCGTGGCAGTTCTATGGCTACACCTTC.

This clone was counted once. V and J are TRBV5-1 and TRBJ2-2; D gene unclear. CDR3 length equals 14 residues. Germline V lookup: CDR1 SGHRS, CDR2 YFSETQ. V lost 6 bases, J lost 0 bases, and 9 bases lay in between. Here the CDR3 DNA reads TGCGCCAGCATCCAACTTCCGAACACCGGGGAGCTGTTTTTT. Protein sequence: CASIQLPNTGELFF. Complete variable domain (other parts from reference TRBV5-1 and TRBJ2-2): KAGVTQTPRYLIKTRGQQVTLSCSPISGHRSVSWYQQTPGQGLQFLFEYFSETQRNKGNFPGRFSGRQFSNSRSEMNVSTLELGDSALYLCASIQLPNTGELFFGEGSRLTVL.

This clone was counted once. The genes are TRBV18 and TRBJ2-2; 14 bases are a match to TRBD2. The germline gives CDR1 KGHSH, CDR2 LQKENI. The CDR3 loop spans 18 amino acids. With 3 bases clipped from V and 2 bases from J, the junction kept 5 bases outside the gene matches. The CDR3 bases are TGTGCCAGCTCACCGGGGACTAGCGGGGGCCTTAACACCGGGGAGCTGTTTTTT. Encoded protein: CASSPGTSGGLNTGELFF.

The J gene is TRBJ1-6, the V gene TRBV6-2 or TRBV6-3, with no clear D. CDR1 MNHEY and CDR2 SVGEGT come from the germline V gene. This CDR3 spans 12 amino acids. Deletions cut 0 bases from V and 15 bases from J, with 9 bases between. The chain's CDR3 is CASSYSPVYLHF. CDR3 DNA: TGTGCCAGCAGTTACTCGCCCGTTTACCTCCACTTT.

The chain employs TRBV4-3 and TRBJ2-7, with D perhaps TRBD1 (5 bases). Trimming stripped 1 base from V and 2 bases from J, with 18 bases between. The CDR3 is made up of 17 amino acids. Germline assignment: CDR1 LGHNA and CDR2 YSLEER. The CDR3 region is CASSQAVWGKPPYEQYF. The CDR3 DNA follows: TGCGCCAGCAGCCAAGCTGTGTGGGGCAAACCCCCCTACGAGCAGTACTTC.

The genes are TRBV6-5 and TRBJ2-2; 12 bases agree with TRBD2. Germline loops: CDR1 MNHEY, CDR2 SVGAGI. The CDR3 is 15 residues long. The V and J ends lost 2 bases and 5 bases, in that order; junction bases with no gene match: 0. CDR3 residues: CASSYGLAGTGELFF. The CDR3 DNA sequence: TGTGCCAGCAGTTACGGACTAGCGGGGACCGGGGAGCTGTTTTTT.

The V gene is TRBV27, the J gene TRBJ1-2, with D possibly being TRBD1 (6 bases). The CDR3 loop spans 13 amino acids. Trimming pared 5 bases from V and 6 bases from J, leaving 13 bases between. Germline values: CDR1 MNHEY, CDR2 SMNVEV (reference sequence). CDR3 sequence reads: CASSAKNRDGYTF. The DNA for the CDR3 is TGTGCCAGCAGTGCCAAAAACAGGGATGGCTACACCTTC.

This sequence joins TRBV19 and TRBJ2-6; TRBD1 or TRBD2 may be the D gene (6 bases each). The CDR3 has 18 amino acids. Germline-derived CDR1 and CDR2 are LNHDA and SQIVND (reference sequence). Trimming removed 0 bases from V and 1 base from J, with 13 bases in between. CDR3 protein: CASSIDGRGRSGANVLTF. In DNA, the CDR3 is TGTGCCAGTAGTATAGATGGCCGGGGGCGATCTGGGGCCAACGTCCTGACTTTC. The entire variable domain, with the rest obtained from reference TRBV19 and TRBJ2-6, is as follows: DGGITQSPKYLFRKEGQNVTLSCEQNLNHDAMYWYRQDPGQGLRLIYYSQIVNDFQKGDIAEGYSVSREKKESFPLTVTSAQKNPTAFYLCASSIDGRGRSGANVLTFGAGSRLTVL.

The chain combines TRBV2 with TRBJ1-2, with a weak D call TRBD1 (6 bases). The CDR3 loop spans 14 amino acids. Deletions cut 10 bases from V and 2 bases from J, with 17 bases between. Germline V gene sequence: CDR1 SNHLY, CDR2 FYNNEI. The CDR3 here is CATSSQGSNYGYTF. The DNA for the CDR3 is TGTGCCACCTCATCACAGGGATCCAACTATGGCTACACCTTC.